This is a list of T cell receptor beta chains from one sample in a study of response to subunit inactivated influenza vaccine. Via MiXCR, TCRdb re-called the RT-PCR reads, giving one row per CDR3 protein. The profile covers about 620,000 distinct CDR3 sequences, with about 11% appearing a single time and roughly 10% taken by the ten largest. The starting material was PBMCs from blood, obtained on the day of vaccination. These receptor sequences come from a man aged 50 or older who received an inactivated influenza vaccine. Each CDR3 is given with its conserved first and last residue. Clone size is stated in some rows and not others, as once, few, many or a class when expanded.

len: 15; j_gene: TRBJ2-3; abundance: few; v_gene: TRBV7-8; CDR3aa: CASSLSGDLTDTQYF
len: 11; j_gene: TRBJ1-1; abundance: few; v_gene: TRBV29-1; CDR3aa: CSVGESTEAFF
len: 16; j_gene: TRBJ2-5; abundance: few; v_gene: TRBV4-2; CDR3aa: CASSQVASGSGETQYF
len: 13; j_gene: TRBJ2-5; abundance: few; v_gene: TRBV27; CDR3aa: CASRPRFQETQYF
len: 15; j_gene: TRBJ2-2; abundance: many; v_gene: TRBV5-1; CDR3aa: CASSLDSAPTGELFF
len: 13; j_gene: TRBJ2-1; abundance: NA; v_gene: TRBV20-1; CDR3aa: CSAPGGFYNEQFF
len: 15; j_gene: TRBJ2-3; abundance: few; v_gene: TRBV14; CDR3aa: CASSQVGRYTDTQYF
len: 15; j_gene: TRBJ2-7; abundance: few; v_gene: TRBV4-2; CDR3aa: CASSQGTGDPYEQYF
len: 16; j_gene: TRBJ1-6; abundance: few; v_gene: TRBV5-1; CDR3aa: CASSSGTRADDSPLHF
len: 18; j_gene: TRBJ2-6; abundance: few; v_gene: TRBV4-3; CDR3aa: CASSQGFQGLSGANVLTF
len: 15; j_gene: TRBJ2-3; abundance: once; v_gene: TRBV9; CDR3aa: CASSVAGAGTDAQYF
len: 14; j_gene: TRBJ2-5; abundance: few; v_gene: TRBV6-2/TRBV6-3; CDR3aa: CASRPLAGGETQYF
len: 15; j_gene: TRBJ1-4; abundance: NA; v_gene: TRBV3-1; CDR3aa: CASSLGTMGYEKLFF
len: 16; j_gene: TRBJ2-7; abundance: few; v_gene: TRBV28; CDR3aa: CASSTSSGTGLYEQYF
len: 17; j_gene: TRBJ1-6; abundance: NA; v_gene: TRBV3-1; CDR3aa: CASCSDSGITYNSPLHF
len: 15; j_gene: TRBJ2-1; abundance: few; v_gene: TRBV9; CDR3aa: CASSVFASGNNEQFF
len: 16; j_gene: TRBJ2-7; abundance: few; v_gene: TRBV28; CDR3aa: CASSLGGGRSSYEQYF
len: 15; j_gene: TRBJ2-7; abundance: many; v_gene: TRBV20-1; CDR3aa: CSARGFTSGSYEQYF
len: 17; j_gene: TRBJ2-1; abundance: NA; v_gene: TRBV6-2/TRBV6-3; CDR3aa: CATSPGLAGPNYNEQFF
len: 14; j_gene: TRBJ2-5; abundance: few; v_gene: TRBV18; CDR3aa: CASSPPGEQETQYF
len: 16; j_gene: TRBJ2-5; abundance: few; v_gene: TRBV27; CDR3aa: CASSSTPGTKRETQYF
len: 17; j_gene: TRBJ2-3; abundance: NA; v_gene: TRBV7-2; CDR3aa: CASSLAWGGLGTDTQYF
len: 15; j_gene: TRBJ2-5; abundance: few; v_gene: TRBV27; CDR3aa: CASSLGTGGRETQYF
len: 16; j_gene: TRBJ1-1; abundance: few; v_gene: TRBV4-1; CDR3aa: CASSQDRGQGASEAFF
len: 14; j_gene: TRBJ2-1; abundance: NA; v_gene: TRBV14; CDR3aa: CASSQVFLRDTQFF
len: 12; j_gene: TRBJ2-7; abundance: few; v_gene: TRBV12-3/TRBV12-4; CDR3aa: CASSPGRGEQYF
len: 13; j_gene: TRBJ2-1; abundance: many; v_gene: TRBV12-3/TRBV12-4; CDR3aa: CASSQDIYNEQFF
len: 14; j_gene: TRBJ1-1; abundance: NA; v_gene: TRBV7-2; CDR3aa: CASSLSPKNTEAFF
len: 19; j_gene: TRBJ2-1; abundance: many; v_gene: TRBV11-2; CDR3aa: CASSLSLGLAGSSYNEQFF
len: 14; j_gene: TRBJ2-2; abundance: few; v_gene: TRBV4-3; CDR3aa: CASSQGANTGELFF
len: 18; j_gene: TRBJ1-5; abundance: many; v_gene: TRBV4-1; CDR3aa: CASSQDVTGGVAGQPQHF
len: 14; j_gene: TRBJ1-6; abundance: few; v_gene: TRBV4-3; CDR3aa: CASSQKRGDLSLHF
len: 13; j_gene: TRBJ2-2; abundance: NA; v_gene: TRBV9; CDR3aa: CASTSVNTGELFF
len: 11; j_gene: TRBJ2-7; abundance: few; v_gene: TRBV25-1; CDR3aa: CASRIGPGEYF
len: 14; j_gene: TRBJ2-2; abundance: NA; v_gene: TRBV20-1; CDR3aa: CSASSTTAAGELFF
len: 15; j_gene: TRBJ2-7; abundance: NA; v_gene: TRBV7-3; CDR3aa: CASSVLGQGSQEQYF
len: 15; j_gene: TRBJ2-1; abundance: NA; v_gene: TRBV2; CDR3aa: CASSEGSGGYNEQFF
len: 14; j_gene: TRBJ2-7; abundance: few; v_gene: TRBV20-1; CDR3aa: CSAHGGLLTYEQYF
len: 13; j_gene: TRBJ1-2; abundance: NA; v_gene: TRBV29-1; CDR3aa: CSVVGTADYGYTF
len: 13; j_gene: TRBJ1-6; abundance: few; v_gene: TRBV5-1; CDR3aa: CASSGGRGPPLHF
len: 12; j_gene: TRBJ1-2; abundance: few; v_gene: TRBV7-2; CDR3aa: CASSPSGGGYTF
len: 12; j_gene: TRBJ2-7; abundance: many; v_gene: TRBV29-1; CDR3aa: CSVFGLAYEQYF
len: 15; j_gene: TRBJ2-3; abundance: NA; v_gene: TRBV20-1; CDR3aa: CSASSPTSGRDTQYF